This passage covers 18 T cell receptor beta chains from one sample sequenced in a study of T cells in women clearing cervical HPV infection. Method: immunoSEQ multiplex PCR; TCRdb's copy keeps in-frame clones and lacks some. This table holds about 41,000 clones. The source material was blood buffy coat. These receptors all stem from a woman aged 18-69 years with a cervical HPV16 infection that either progressed to CIN3+ or cleared (not recorded which).

As to this clone: Coverage ceases 3 residues before the CDR3 finishes, and the germline J gene fills in the end. The chain carries TRBV28 and TRBJ2-3, with 13 positions matching TRBD2. The V segment lost 5 bases and the J segment 0 bases; nucleotides outside the gene matches: 8. The CDR3 extends over 18 amino acids. Per germline, CDR1 MDHEN and CDR2 SYDVKM. Partial CDR3 DNA: TGTGCCAGCAGTCTTCGGACTAGCGGGAGACTCAGCACAGATACG. Residues: CASSLRTSGRLSTDT. The full CDR3 reads CASSLRTSGRLSTDTQYF.

Concerning this clone: The DNA ends 3 residues before the CDR3 does, and the rest of the CDR3 is filled in from the germline J gene. The rearrangement uses TRBV10-2 and TRBJ1-2, with D possibly TRBD1 on 6 matching bases. Germline V CDR1 and CDR2: WSHSY, SAAADI. Trimming shortened V by 3 bases and J by 3 bases, and 20 bases separated the two germline ends. This CDR3 is 17 amino acids long. CDR3 in amino acids: CASSDFRQGRLDYGYTF. Incomplete CDR3 DNA: TGCGCCAGCAGTGATTTTAGGCAGGGGCGGCTTGACTATGGC.

Regarding this clone: The CDR3 goes on 3 residues after the read ends, and that part is filled in from the germline J gene. This chain joins TRBV5-1 and TRBJ2-7; 10 bases fit TRBD2. Germline CDR1 is SGHRS and CDR2 is YFSETQ. Trimming removed 0 bases from V and 6 bases from J; junction bases left unmatched: 6. CDR3 size: 15 residues. The CDR3 loop reads CASSLEAGGPSEQYF. CDR3 DNA (partial): TGCGCCAGCAGCTTGGAAGCGGGAGGGCCGAGCGAG.

As regards this clone: The read ends 3 residues early relative to the CDR3; the germline J gene fills the gap. This chain links TRBV29-1 with TRBJ1-6; weak D call: TRBD1 (6 bases). This CDR3 region has 12 residues. The V gene's germline CDR1 is SQVTM and CDR2 ANQGSEA. The part of the CDR3 DNA that was read is TGCAGCGTTGAAGAGGTACAGGGCTCC. Translating it yields CSVEEVQGS. The complete CDR3 reads CSVEEVQGSLHF.

For this clone: The CDR3 end is not reached by the read, which stops 3 residues before it; the germline J gene fills it in. The rearrangement links TRBV28 to TRBJ2-3, with TRBD2 matching 11 bases. CDR1 and CDR2 (germline): MDHEN, SYDVKM. The CDR3 totals 17 residues. V lost 5 bases and J lost 2; bases outside the gene matches: 9. CDR3 residues: CASSHIPGLAVTDTQYF. The covered CDR3 bases are TGTGCCAGCAGTCACATTCCGGGACTAGCGGTCACAGATACG.

For this clone: The read is 3 residues too short to cover the CDR3 end, so that end is filled in from the germline J gene. The sample holds other DNA sequences that translate to the same CDR3. The V call is TRBV5-4, the J call TRBJ2-5, with a tentative D call TRBD1 (6 bases). Between the trimmed V and J ends, which lost 3 bases and 0 bases, there was a span of 9 bases. The germline V gene has CDR1 SGHNT and CDR2 YYREEE (reference sequence). The CDR3 spans 14 residues. The CDR3 reads CASSSGQYQETQYF. The part of the CDR3 DNA that was read is TGTGCCAGCAGCTCCGGACAGTACCAAGAGACC.

As to this clone: The CDR3 end lies 3 residues beyond the end of the read and is filled in from the germline J gene. This rearrangement joins TRBV12-3 or TRBV12-4 to TRBJ1-1; perhaps TRBD1 as D (6 bases). Trimming took off 3 bases at V and 6 bases at J, with 14 bases between the two ends. This CDR3 comprises 14 residues. CDR3 bases read: TGTGCCAGCAGTTTTAACAGGGAGAGTTCTGAA. It encodes CASSFNRESSE. The CDR3 reads in full as CASSFNRESSEAFF.

As to this clone: With the read ending 3 residues before the CDR3 end, the germline J gene is used to fill in that end. The chain has TRBV6-2 or TRBV6-3 and TRBJ2-1; D is unresolved. The V gene lost 2 bases and the J gene lost 8 bases, with 7 bases spanning the gap. Germline CDR1 and CDR2: MNHEY and SVGEGT. The CDR3 totals 12 residues. The CDR3 loop reads CASSYRVYEQFF. The sequenced CDR3 bases are TGTGCCAGCAGTTACAGGGTTTATGAG.

With regard to this clone: The read finishes 3 residues shy of the CDR3 end, and the germline J gene is used to complete it. The chain employs TRBV20-1 and TRBJ2-7; 7 bases are shared with TRBD2. The germline V gene has CDR1 DFQATT and CDR2 SNEGSKA (reference sequence). V lost 0 bases, J lost 0 bases, and 5 bases stayed unmatched. The CDR3 consists of 15 residues. The chain's CDR3 is CSARDPTSDSYEQYF. The part of the CDR3 DNA that was read is TGCAGTGCTAGAGATCCAACTAGCGACTCCTACGAG.

Details on this clone: The sequenced fragment ends 3 residues before the CDR3 boundary, so the rest is inferred from the germline J gene. J is TRBJ2-5 and V is TRBV6-1; D might be TRBD1 (6 bases). V was trimmed by 2 bases and J by 2 bases, leaving 18 bases between them. The length of the CDR3 is 17 residues. Per germline, CDR1 MNHNS and CDR2 SASEGT. The chain's CDR3 is CASSEPRLDSQQETQYF. CDR3 DNA, as far as it was read: TGTGCCAGCAGTGAACCCCGGCTGGACAGCCAACAAGAGACC.

About this clone itself: The read ends 3 residues before the CDR3 terminus; that terminus is restored from the germline J gene. The genes are TRBV2 and TRBJ2-1, with 10 bases that match TRBD2. In germline, CDR1 is SNHLY, CDR2 FYNNEI. V lost 5 bases, J lost 7 bases, and 8 bases stayed unmatched. This CDR3 has 15 amino acids. CDR3 sequence reads: CASSLLAGITNEQFF. Partial CDR3 DNA: TGTGCCAGCAGTCTACTAGCGGGGATTACAAATGAG.

As for this clone: The read comes to an end 3 residues before the CDR3 does, leaving the germline J gene to fill in the end. The rearrangement joins TRBV19 to TRBJ1-2, with TRBD1 as a possible D gene (6 bases). This CDR3 is built from 16 residues. CDR1 is LNHDA, CDR2 SQIVND, per germline (reference sequence). V lost 1 base to trimming and J lost 4 bases, with 16 bases between them. The CDR3 loop reads CASSIAPVGGGYGYTF. CDR3 bases read: TGTGCCAGTAGTATAGCCCCCGTGGGAGGGGGCTATGGC.

On this clone: The read is 3 residues too short to cover the CDR3 end, so that end is filled in from the germline J gene. The J gene is TRBJ2-1, the V gene TRBV19; 14 positions agree with TRBD2. This CDR3 region has 14 residues. In germline, CDR1 is LNHDA, CDR2 SQIVND (reference sequence). With 8 bases clipped from V and 5 bases from J, the junction kept 2 bases outside the gene matches. This chain's CDR3 is CASGLAGGDNEQFF. Incomplete CDR3 DNA: TGTGCCAGTGGACTAGCGGGGGGCGACAATGAG.

In regard to this clone: Read coverage stops 3 residues before the CDR3 terminus; the germline J gene supplies the remainder. The rearrangement links TRBV5-1 to TRBJ1-1; D uncertain. The CDR3 spans 13 residues. V was trimmed by 1 base and J by 1 base, leaving 5 bases between them. Germline V gene sequence: CDR1 SGHRS, CDR2 YFSETQ. The CDR3 loop is CASSLWQNTEAFF. The part of the CDR3 DNA that was read is TGCGCCAGCAGCTTGTGGCAGAACACTGAA.

For this clone: The read halts 3 residues ahead of the CDR3 end, with the missing end drawn from the germline J gene. The chain is built from TRBV7-9 and TRBJ2-5, with TRBD2 identical over 9 bases. V shed 5 bases, J shed 4 bases, and the junction held 8 bases outside the gene matches. Germline V gene sequence: CDR1 SEHNR, CDR2 FQNEAQ (reference sequence). The length of the CDR3 is 15 residues. Incomplete CDR3 DNA: TGTGCCAGCAGCCGAGCGGGGGGCCCGTTAGAGACC. It is translated as CASSRAGGPLET. The complete CDR3 protein is CASSRAGGPLETQYF.

Comment on this clone: Relative to the germline gene, one junction end is altered; a read error may explain this. With the read ending 3 residues before the CDR3 end, the germline J gene is used to fill in that end. The genes are TRBV12-3 or TRBV12-4 and TRBJ2-7; TRBD2 matches 10 bases. This CDR3 is 15 amino acids long. Here the CDR3 reads CASTLEASGRHEQYF. Partial CDR3 DNA: TGTGCCAGCACTTTAGAGGCTAGCGGGAGACACGAG.

With regard to this clone: The read ends 3 residues shy of where the CDR3 ends; the end is completed using the germline J gene. The chain couples TRBV20-1 to TRBJ2-7; 12 positions agree with TRBD2. Trimming at V came to 6 bases and at J to 5 bases, leaving 11 bases not matched to a gene. Germline V gives CDR1 DFQATT, CDR2 SNEGSKA (reference sequence). The CDR3 covers 15 residues. Partial CDR3 DNA: TGCAGTGCCCTACCTTCTAGCGGGAGGGTCGACGAG. The encoded protein is CSALPSSGRVDE. The whole CDR3 protein is CSALPSSGRVDEQYF.

Worth noting for this clone: The read terminates 3 residues before the CDR3 end, so the remaining end is supplied by the germline J gene. The genes are TRBV7-8 and TRBJ1-5, with 7 bases aligning to TRBD1. The germline V gene has CDR1 SGHVS and CDR2 FQNEAQ. The CDR3 consists of 18 residues. The V segment lost 8 bases and the J segment 2 bases; nucleotides outside the gene matches: 18. The CDR3 region is CASSPRLGGAGGNQPQHF. Partial CDR3 DNA: TGTGCCAGCTCCCCCCGGTTAGGGGGCGCAGGTGGCAATCAGCCC.